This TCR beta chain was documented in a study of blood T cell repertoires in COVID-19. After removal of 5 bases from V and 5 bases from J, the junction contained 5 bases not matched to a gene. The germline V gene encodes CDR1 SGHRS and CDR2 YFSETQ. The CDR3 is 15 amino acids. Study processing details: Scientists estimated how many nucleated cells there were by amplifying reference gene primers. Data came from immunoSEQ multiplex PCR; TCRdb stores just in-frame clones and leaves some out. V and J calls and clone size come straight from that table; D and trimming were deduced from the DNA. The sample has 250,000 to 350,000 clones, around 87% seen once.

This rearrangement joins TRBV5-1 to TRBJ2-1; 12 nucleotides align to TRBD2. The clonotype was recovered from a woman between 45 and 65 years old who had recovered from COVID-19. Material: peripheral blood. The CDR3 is CASSPLAGGNNEQFF. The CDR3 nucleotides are TGCGCCAGCAGTCCGCTAGCGGGGGGGAACAATGAGCAGTTCTTC.